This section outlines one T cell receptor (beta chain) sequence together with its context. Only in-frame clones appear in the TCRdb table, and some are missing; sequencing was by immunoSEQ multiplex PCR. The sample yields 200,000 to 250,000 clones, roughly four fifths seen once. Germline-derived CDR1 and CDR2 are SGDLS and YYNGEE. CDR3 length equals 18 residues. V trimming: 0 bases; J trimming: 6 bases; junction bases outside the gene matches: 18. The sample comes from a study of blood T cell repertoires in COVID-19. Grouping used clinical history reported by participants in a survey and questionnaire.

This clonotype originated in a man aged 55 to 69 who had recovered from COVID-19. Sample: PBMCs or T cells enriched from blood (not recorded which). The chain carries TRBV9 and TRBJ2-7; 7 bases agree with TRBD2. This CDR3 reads CASSVGSGEAGYLGEQYF. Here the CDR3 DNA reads TGTGCCAGCAGCGTAGGGAGTGGCGAAGCGGGGTACCTCGGCGAGCAGTACTTC.